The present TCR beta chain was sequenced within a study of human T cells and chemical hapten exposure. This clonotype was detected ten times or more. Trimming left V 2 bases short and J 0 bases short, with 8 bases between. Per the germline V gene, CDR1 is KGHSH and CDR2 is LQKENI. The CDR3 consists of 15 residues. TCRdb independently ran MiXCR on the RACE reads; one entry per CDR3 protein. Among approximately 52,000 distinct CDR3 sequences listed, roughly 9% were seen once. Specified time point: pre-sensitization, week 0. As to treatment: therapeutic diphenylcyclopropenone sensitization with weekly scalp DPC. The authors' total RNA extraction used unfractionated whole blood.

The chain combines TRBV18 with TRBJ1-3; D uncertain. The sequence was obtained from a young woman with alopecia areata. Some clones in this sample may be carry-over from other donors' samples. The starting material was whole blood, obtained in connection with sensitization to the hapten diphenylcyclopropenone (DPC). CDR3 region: CASSPGRNSGNTIYF. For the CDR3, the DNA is TGTGCCAGCTCACCAGGACGGAACTCTGGAAACACCATATATTTT.